This T cell receptor (beta chain) comes out of a study of blood T cell repertoires in COVID-19. Overall study context: The samples span acute and convalescent COVID-19 from the United States, Italy and Spain. PBMCs, B-cell-depleted T cells, or T cells were the source of the cDNA or gDNA that made up the material.

As handled by the study authors: Reference gene primer amplification in the assay estimated nucleated cell counts. Sequenced by immunoSEQ multiplex PCR; TCRdb stores in-frame clones only, minus some. That table supplies the V and J calls and clone size; D and trimming were determined from the DNA. The sample includes 150,000 to 200,000 clones, approximately 80% of them seen just once. It was during active infection that Seattle patients were enrolled and then longitudinally followed. Germline trimming cut 8 bases from V and 0 bases from J; bases unmatched to any gene: 2. CDR1 is MNHEY and CDR2 is SVGAGI in the germline V gene. The CDR3 loop spans 15 amino acids.

The receptor was derived from a woman older than 75 with COVID-19, enrolled during active disease. The chain carries TRBV6-5 and TRBJ2-6, with 9 positions matching TRBD1. Sample: peripheral blood. CDR3 sequence reads: CASGDRVSGANVLTF. The CDR3 nucleotides read TGTGCCAGCGGGGACAGGGTCTCTGGGGCCAACGTCCTGACTTTC.